Shown below are 14 T cell receptor beta chains from a single sample sequenced in a study of blood T cell repertoires in COVID-19. Using immunoSEQ multiplex PCR, the repertoire was profiled, and TCRdb retains in-frame clones only, with some absent. The sample has almost 250,000 clones, roughly 88% seen once; the top ten hold approximately 6.2%. The sample comprised peripheral blood. All receptors derive from a woman of 80 years or more with COVID-19, enrolled during active disease.

This chain joins TRBV19 and TRBJ2-1, with 11 nucleotides matching TRBD2. The V gene end was trimmed by 5 bases and the J gene end by 0 bases; junction bases not matched to a gene: 15. The CDR3 consists of 20 residues. CDR1 and CDR2 (germline): LNHDA, SQIVND (reference sequence). The CDR3 protein is CASSSPGLAGGKLSYNEQFF. CDR3 bases: TGTGCCAGTAGTTCTCCCGGGCTAGCGGGGGGCAAACTCTCCTACAATGAGCAGTTCTTC.

V gene TRBV5-1 combines with J gene TRBJ2-3; D is possibly TRBD1 (6 bases). V dropped 0 bases and J dropped 5 bases, with 10 bases sitting between them. The germline V gene encodes CDR1 SGHRS and CDR2 YFSETQ. The length of the CDR3 is 14 residues. The CDR3 reads CASSLVGAGDTQYF. The CDR3 bases are TGCGCCAGCAGCTTGGTGGGGGCCGGAGATACGCAGTATTTT.

This rearrangement joins TRBV19 to TRBJ1-5; D ambiguous. Germline CDR1 LNHDA, CDR2 SQIVND (reference sequence). With 6 bases removed from V and 6 bases from J, the gap between germline ends came to 12 bases. CDR3 length equals 13 residues. CDR3 nucleotides: TGTGCCAGTAGGAGAGACATGATTCAGCCCCAGCATTTT. It yields the protein CASRRDMIQPQHF.

The chain employs TRBV7-8 and TRBJ1-1; tentative D call: TRBD1 (5 bases). This CDR3 has 14 amino acids. CDR1 is SGHVS, CDR2 FQNEAQ, per germline. V was shortened by 3 bases and J by 4 bases, with 12 bases between the two germline ends. CDR3 DNA: TGTGCCAGCAGCTTGGCCGGGGGTTCCACTGAAGCTTTCTTT. This sequence encodes CASSLAGGSTEAFF.

This rearrangement joins TRBV5-4 to TRBJ2-7; no clear D gene. Per the germline V gene, CDR1 is SGHNT and CDR2 is YYREEE (reference sequence). Trimming stripped 0 bases from V and 7 bases from J, with 11 bases between. This CDR3 contains 13 residues. CDR3 amino acids: CASSLEPSREQYF. The CDR3 region has the DNA TGTGCCAGCAGCTTGGAGCCTTCCAGGGAGCAGTACTTC.

CDR3 region: CASSMGQTFFDEQYF. CDR3 in DNA: TGCGCCAGCAGCATGGGACAGACCTTTTTCGACGAGCAGTACTTC. V and J are TRBV5-1 and TRBJ2-7, with TRBD1 identical over 7 bases. V lost 4 bases, J lost 5 bases, and 12 bases stayed unmatched. CDR1 is SGHRS and CDR2 is YFSETQ in the germline V gene. The CDR3 runs to 15 residues.

V gene TRBV5-5 combines with J gene TRBJ1-1; D uncertain. CDR3 size: 16 residues. CDR1 is SGHKS, CDR2 YYEKEE, per germline (reference sequence). Trimming cost V 2 bases and J 1 base, with 15 bases left between them. As DNA, the CDR3 is TGTGCCAGCAGCTTTTTGGCCGGGTCACCGAACACTGAAGCTTTCTTT. Amino acids: CASSFLAGSPNTEAFF.

This clone was seen a few times. The chain is built from TRBV18 and TRBJ1-2; D perhaps matches TRBD1 (6 bases). Germline CDR1 and CDR2: KGHSH and LQKENI. V lost 3 bases and J 8 bases, leaving 7 bases between the germline ends. CDR3 length equals 11 residues. CDR3: CASSPGAGYTF. The CDR3 region has the DNA TGTGCCAGCTCACCGGGGGCGGGCTACACCTTC.

The chain employs TRBV19 and TRBJ2-7; TRBD2 might be the D (5 bases). CDR1 is LNHDA and CDR2 is SQIVND in the germline V gene (reference sequence). Trimming pared 3 bases from V and 4 bases from J, leaving 13 bases between. The length of the CDR3 is 14 residues. The CDR3 coding sequence is TGTGCCAGTAGTATGGATACCGGGAAGTACGAGCAGTACTTC. Amino acid sequence: CASSMDTGKYEQYF.

The chain carries TRBV11-2 and TRBJ2-3; a possible D gene is TRBD2 (7 bases). V gave up 7 bases and J gave up 5 bases, with 19 bases separating them. The CDR3 sequence is 15 residues long. Germline V gene data show CDR1 as SGHAT and CDR2 as FQNNGV. The CDR3: CASTTVRGGGDTQYF. DNA for the CDR3: TGTGCCAGCACCACAGTTAGAGGGGGGGGAGATACGCAGTATTTT.

This chain joins TRBV13 and TRBJ1-3, with D uncertain. This CDR3 region has 14 residues. Germline V gene lookup returns CDR1 PRHDT and CDR2 FYEKMQ (reference sequence). The V and J ends lost 0 bases and 6 bases respectively, with 9 bases between them. CDR3 in amino acids: CASSLGRPTNTIYF. The CDR3 DNA is TGTGCCAGCAGCTTAGGCCGTCCTACAAACACCATATATTTT.

As DNA, the CDR3 is TGTGCCACCAGTGCGGGAACGAATAGCAATCAGCCCCAGCATTTT. Its translation: CATSAGTNSNQPQHF. The chain couples TRBV24-1 to TRBJ1-5; D is unclear. Germline CDR1 and CDR2: KGHDR and SFDVKD. The V and J ends lost 5 bases and 0 bases respectively, with 10 bases between them. The CDR3 has 15 amino acids.

This chain uses TRBV18 with TRBJ1-1; 8 nucleotides line up with TRBD1. The ends lost 8 bases at V and 2 bases at J; junction bases unmatched: 10. Germline V CDR1 and CDR2: KGHSH, LQKENI. The CDR3 is made up of 15 amino acids. This CDR3 reads CASARQGIVNTEAFF. The CDR3 DNA reads TGTGCCAGCGCCCGACAGGGGATAGTAAACACTGAAGCTTTCTTT.

The gene calls are TRBV7-3 and TRBJ2-6; D remains ambiguous. V dropped 5 bases and J dropped 3 bases, with 5 bases sitting between them. The CDR3 contains 13 residues. Looked up from germline, CDR1 is SGHTA and CDR2 is FQGTGA. The CDR3 coding sequence is TGTGCCAGCAGCGCGGTTGGGGCCAACGTCCTGACTTTC. This translates into CASSAVGANVLTF.